This passage covers 20 T cell receptor beta chains from one sample sequenced in a study of T cell responses to AZD1222 COVID-19 vaccine (dated by TCRdb to the early 2020s). The time point label for this specimen denotes: baseline before first vaccination. The library was generated by the immunoSEQ multiplex PCR assay. Entries here come from immuneACCESS through TCRdb and include only in-frame sequences with V and J called. Some clones fail to appear in such tables; in the studies checked, an unresolved V gene covers under half of the shortfall, and the cause of the remainder is unknown. The sample includes 110,000 to 150,000 clones, with under 95% observed a single time. The ten largest clones take up over 8% of the sample. Source: peripheral blood, taken on day 0 of AZD1222 vaccination. Receptors were obtained from an adult in good health.

The chain has TRBV30 and TRBJ1-5; D is ambiguous. Germline values: CDR1 GTSNPN, CDR2 SVGIG (reference sequence). The CDR3 runs to 13 residues. V shed 2 bases and J shed 3 bases, with 8 bases lying between them. The CDR3 nucleotides are TGTGCCTGGAGTTTGAAGTTCAATCAGCCCCAGCATTTT. Protein: CAWSLKFNQPQHF.

The chain is built from TRBV7-9 and TRBJ1-4; tentative D call: TRBD1 (6 bases). CDR1 and CDR2 (germline): SEHNR, FQNEAQ (reference sequence). The CDR3 has 14 residues. V lost 6 bases, J lost 5 bases, and 13 bases lay in between. The CDR3 bases are TGTGCCAGCAGGTCGACAGGCCTAAATGAAAAACTGTTTTTT. Protein sequence: CASRSTGLNEKLFF. The complete variable domain, with remaining parts taken from reference TRBV7-9 and TRBJ1-4, reads DTGVSQNPRHKITKRGQNVTFRCDPISEHNRLYWYRQTLGQGPEFLTYFQNEAQLEKSRLLSDRFSAERPKGSFSTLEIQRTEQGDSAMYLCASRSTGLNEKLFFGSGTQLSVL.

V is TRBV7-8 and J is TRBJ2-7, with D tentatively TRBD1 (6 bases). Germline CDR1 reads SGHVS; CDR2 reads FQNEAQ. The CDR3 loop spans 13 amino acids. The V and J ends lost 5 bases and 5 bases respectively, with 13 bases between them. The CDR3 loop reads CASSPKDRHEQYF. The CDR3 DNA reads TGTGCCAGCAGCCCTAAGGACAGACACGAGCAGTACTTC.

The chain has TRBV11-2 and TRBJ1-1; a weak D match, TRBD1 (6 bases). V lost 0 bases and J lost 5, with 19 bases in between. The CDR3 has 17 amino acids. The germline V gene encodes CDR1 SGHAT and CDR2 FQNNGV. The CDR3 is CASSLDSRVRGWTEAFF. DNA for the CDR3: TGTGCCAGCAGCTTAGATTCGAGGGTCAGGGGATGGACTGAAGCTTTCTTT. The full variable domain, its missing parts supplied by reference TRBV11-2 and TRBJ1-1, is EAGVAQSPRYKIIEKRQSVAFWCNPISGHATLYWYQQILGQGPKLLIQFQNNGVVDDSQLPKDRFSAERLKGVDSTLKIQPAKLEDSAVYLCASSLDSRVRGWTEAFFGQGTRLTVV.

The V call is TRBV3-1 (or the pseudogene TRBV3-2), the J call TRBJ1-3; D uncertain. The ends were cut back, 1 base at V and 5 bases at J, with 9 bases in the middle. Germline values: CDR1 LGHDT, CDR2 YNNKEL (reference sequence). The CDR3 covers 14 residues. The CDR3 here is CASSQVDGRNTIYF. The CDR3 DNA reads as TGTGCCAGCAGCCAAGTCGACGGAAGAAACACCATATATTTT.

The chain employs TRBV19 and TRBJ2-3, with 11 positions matching TRBD1. The V segment lost 7 bases and the J segment 5 bases; nucleotides outside the gene matches: 8. CDR3 size: 15 residues. Germline CDR1 reads LNHDA; CDR2 reads SQIVND (reference sequence). This CDR3 is CASTNRDRGIDTQYF. In DNA form, the CDR3 reads TGTGCCAGTACTAACCGGGACAGGGGGATAGATACGCAGTATTTT.

The V and J genes are TRBV5-5 and TRBJ1-1; D is undetermined. Germline V lookup: CDR1 SGHKS, CDR2 YYEKEE (reference sequence). This CDR3 has 13 amino acids. V dropped 1 base and J dropped 1 base, with 5 bases sitting between them. DNA of the CDR3: TGTGCCAGCAGCTTGTCACCGAACACTGAAGCTTTCTTT. Amino acids: CASSLSPNTEAFF. Full variable domain (outside the CDR3, taken from reference TRBV5-5 and TRBJ1-1): DAGVTQSPTHLIKTRGQQVTLRCSPISGHKSVSWYQQVLGQGPQFIFQYYEKEERGRGNFPDRFSARQFPNYSSELNVNALLLGDSALYLCASSLSPNTEAFFGQGTRLTVV.

The chain combines TRBV28 with TRBJ1-5; D possibly corresponds to TRBD1 (5 bases). Germline CDR1 is MDHEN and CDR2 is SYDVKM. This CDR3 contains 15 residues. With 5 bases removed from V and 3 bases from J, the gap between germline ends came to 14 bases. The CDR3 region is CASSPPRGTNQPQHF. The CDR3 DNA is TGTGCCAGCAGTCCCCCCCGGGGGACCAATCAGCCCCAGCATTTT.

CDR3 loop: CAISEGFAGTDNTEAFF. The CDR3 DNA follows: TGTGCCATCAGTGAGGGATTCGCCGGGACTGATAACACTGAAGCTTTCTTT. The chain joins TRBV10-3 to TRBJ1-1, with a tentative D call TRBD1 (5 bases). From germline, CDR1 is ENHRY and CDR2 SYGVKD. The germline V and J ends were trimmed by 2 bases and 2 bases, with 18 bases remaining between them. The CDR3 is made up of 17 amino acids.

The V gene is TRBV3-1 (or the pseudogene TRBV3-2), the J gene TRBJ1-1, with a tentative D call TRBD1 (5 bases). CDR1 LGHDT and CDR2 YNNKEL come from the germline V gene (reference sequence). Trimming cost V 4 bases and J 0 bases, with 21 bases left between them. This CDR3 region has 18 residues. Here the CDR3 reads CASSPTRPGPPMNTEAFF. CDR3 bases: TGTGCCAGCAGCCCAACGCGGCCAGGGCCCCCCATGAACACTGAAGCTTTCTTT.

The V call is TRBV19, the J call TRBJ1-5; TRBD1 is a possible D gene (5 bases). Per the germline V gene, CDR1 is LNHDA and CDR2 is SQIVND (reference sequence). This CDR3 spans 16 amino acids. Trimming pared 6 bases from V and 0 bases from J, leaving 15 bases between. For the CDR3, the DNA is TGTGCCAGTAGGCCTAAGGGACTCTATAGCAATCAGCCCCAGCATTTT. Translation: CASRPKGLYSNQPQHF.

This chain uses TRBV5-6 with TRBJ1-1, with D unclear. Germline-derived CDR1 and CDR2 are SGHDT and YYEEEE. V lost 1 base and J lost 0, with 10 bases in between. There are 15 residues in the CDR3. Here the CDR3 reads CASSLTARLNTEAFF. The CDR3 DNA reads TGTGCCAGCAGCTTGACGGCCCGGTTGAACACTGAAGCTTTCTTT.

The rearrangement uses TRBV27 and TRBJ2-2; D might be TRBD1 (5 bases). The V end was cut by 1 base, the J end by 2 bases, with 14 bases between. Per germline, CDR1 MNHEY and CDR2 SMNVEV (reference sequence). The CDR3 has 17 residues. CDR3 residues: CASSLFPGIINTGELFF. The DNA of the CDR3 is TGTGCCAGCAGTTTATTCCCAGGGATTATTAACACCGGGGAGCTGTTTTTT.

The sample holds one count of this clone. The rearrangement joins TRBV6-1 to TRBJ1-5, with D maybe TRBD1 (6 bases). This CDR3 has 13 amino acids. V lost 6 bases and J lost 3, with 9 bases in between. CDR1 and CDR2 (germline): MNHNS, SASEGT. The CDR3: CASRTGPNQPQHF. The DNA of the CDR3 is TGTGCCAGCAGAACAGGGCCCAATCAGCCCCAGCATTTT.

This clone came up once. V is TRBV18 and J is TRBJ1-5; D is undetermined. Germline loops: CDR1 KGHSH, CDR2 LQKENI. V was cut by 3 bases and J by 0 bases, with 6 bases left in between. The CDR3 runs to 14 residues. The CDR3 here is CASSPQYSNQPQHF. Written as DNA, the CDR3 is TGTGCCAGCTCACCCCAGTATAGCAATCAGCCCCAGCATTTT. The full variable domain, in which reference TRBV18 and TRBJ1-5 provide the parts outside the CDR3, is NAGVMQNPRHLVRRRGQEARLRCSPMKGHSHVYWYRQLPEEGLKFMVYLQKENIIDESGMPKERFSAEFPKEGPSILRIQQVVRGDSAAYFCASSPQYSNQPQHFGDGTRLSIL.

The chain combines TRBV7-2 with TRBJ2-5, with TRBD2 as a possible D gene (6 bases). The V and J ends lost 4 bases and 2 bases respectively, with 14 bases between them. CDR1 is SGHTA and CDR2 is FQGNSA in the germline V gene. The CDR3 is 15 residues long. This CDR3 is CASSSIGTVQETQYF. In DNA, the CDR3 is TGTGCCAGCAGCTCGATAGGGACTGTACAAGAGACCCAGTACTTC.

The rearrangement links TRBV15 to TRBJ1-1, with D unresolved. V lost 0 bases and J lost 7, with 6 bases in between. Germline V gene data show CDR1 as LNHNV and CDR2 as YYDKDF (reference sequence). The CDR3 has 12 residues. The CDR3 DNA reads TGTGCCACCAGCAGAGATCTGGATGAAGCTTTCTTT. This codes for CATSRDLDEAFF.

The chain has TRBV9 and TRBJ2-1; D uncertain. This CDR3 is 13 amino acids long. V lost 4 bases and J lost 4, with 9 bases in between. Germline loops: CDR1 SGDLS, CDR2 YYNGEE. The CDR3: CASSPGRYNEQFF. CDR3 DNA sequence: TGTGCCAGCAGCCCCGGACGGTACAATGAGCAGTTCTTC.

The DNA of the CDR3 is TGTGCCAGCGGCTCTGGGCCCTACAATGAGCAGTTCTTC. Its translation: CASGSGPYNEQFF. The V call is TRBV13, the J call TRBJ2-1; D is unclear. The V gene lost 8 bases and the J gene lost 2 bases, with 10 bases spanning the gap. Germline V gene lookup returns CDR1 PRHDT and CDR2 FYEKMQ (reference sequence). CDR3 length: 13 amino acids.

The J gene is TRBJ2-2, the V gene TRBV7-2, with D uncertain. V was cut by 2 bases and J by 7 bases, with 11 bases left in between. Germline CDR1 reads SGHTA; CDR2 reads FQGNSA. The CDR3 consists of 14 residues. The CDR3 here is CASSLHGQIGELFF. The CDR3 DNA follows: TGTGCCAGCAGCTTACATGGTCAGATCGGGGAGCTGTTTTTT.